A single sample gave rise to the 11 T cell receptor beta chains below, sequenced in a study of cytotoxic CD8 clonotypes in ibrutinib-treated CLL. Profiled with immunoSEQ multiplex PCR; TCRdb holds only in-frame clones, not every one. The sample includes about 24,000 clones, over 65% seen only once; the top ten take approximately 45%. The sequences come from PBMCs, collected after 12 months of ibrutinib treatment. Receptor source: a human donor with chronic lymphocytic leukemia.

The chain is built from TRBV28 and TRBJ2-6; D might be TRBD2 (5 bases). This CDR3 comprises 15 residues. Germline lookup yields CDR1 MDHEN and CDR2 SYDVKM. Trimming stripped 7 bases from V and 7 bases from J, with 17 bases between. The CDR3 region has the DNA TGTGCCAGCAATTCCGACGGGATCACAGCCAACGTCCTGACTTTC. This gives the protein CASNSDGITANVLTF. Variable domain in full (rest from reference TRBV28 and TRBJ2-6): DVKVTQSSRYLVKRTGEKVFLECVQDMDHENMFWYRQDPGLGLRLIYFSYDVKMKEKGDIPEGYSVSREKKERFSLILESASTNQTSMYLCASNSDGITANVLTFGAGSRLTVL.

The V call is TRBV7-2, the J call TRBJ2-7; 11 bases are a match to TRBD2. V shed 5 bases, J shed 6 bases, and the junction held 9 bases outside the gene matches. The germline CDR1 and CDR2 sequences are SGHTA and FQGNSA. The CDR3 spans 15 residues. The CDR3 coding sequence is TGTGCCAGCAGCGTCACTAGCGGGGGTAGGGGCGAGCAGTACTTC. Its translation is CASSVTSGGRGEQYF.

This chain connects TRBV27 to TRBJ2-7, with D maybe TRBD1 (5 bases). Per the germline V gene, CDR1 is MNHEY and CDR2 is SMNVEV (reference sequence). The CDR3 totals 12 residues. Trimming took off 4 bases at V and 3 bases at J, with 7 bases between the two ends. The CDR3 protein is CASSSQGYEQYF. The CDR3 nucleotides are TGTGCCAGCAGTTCCCAGGGCTACGAGCAGTACTTC.

There are many counts of this clone. The chain combines TRBV6-5 with TRBJ2-2, with D perhaps TRBD2 (6 bases). Germline CDR1 and CDR2: MNHEY and SVGAGI. The CDR3 has 15 residues. Trimming removed 4 bases at V and 4 bases at J, with 13 bases between. The CDR3 is CASSLLWGVTGELFF. The DNA of the CDR3 is TGTGCCAGCAGTTTATTATGGGGGGTCACCGGGGAGCTGTTTTTT.

The V gene is TRBV19, the J gene TRBJ1-5; no clear D gene. V lost 3 bases and J 0 bases, leaving 12 bases between the germline ends. Germline loops: CDR1 LNHDA, CDR2 SQIVND (reference sequence). CDR3 length equals 16 residues. This CDR3 is CASSIRSPNSNQPQHF. Written as DNA, the CDR3 is TGTGCCAGTAGTATCAGGTCACCCAATAGCAATCAGCCCCAGCATTTT. Together with reference TRBV19 and TRBJ1-5, the CDR3 gives the full variable domain: DGGITQSPKYLFRKEGQNVTLSCEQNLNHDAMYWYRQDPGQGLRLIYYSQIVNDFQKGDIAEGYSVSREKKESFPLTVTSAQKNPTAFYLCASSIRSPNSNQPQHFGDGTRLSIL.

Only a few counts were recorded for this clone. The DNA of the CDR3 is TGTGCCAGCAGCTCACGCCGACAGGGAATTGGATCACCCCTCCACTTT. Its protein product is CASSSRRQGIGSPLHF. This chain joins TRBV7-9 and TRBJ1-6; TRBD1 agrees at 7 bases. With V trimmed by 4 bases and J by 10 bases, 13 bases remained unmatched. The CDR3 length is 16 residues. Germline V CDR1 and CDR2: SEHNR, FQNEAQ (reference sequence).

The chain joins TRBV6-1 to TRBJ2-2; a weak D match, TRBD1 (6 bases). V was trimmed by 6 bases and J by 4 bases, leaving 6 bases between them. The CDR3 loop spans 12 amino acids. CDR1 is MNHNS and CDR2 is SASEGT in the germline V gene. In nucleotides, the CDR3 is TGTGCCAGCAGACAGGGCACCGGGGAGCTGTTTTTT. This codes for CASRQGTGELFF.

The rearrangement joins TRBV29-1 to TRBJ2-7; 7 nucleotides align to TRBD2. The CDR3 is 14 residues long. Germline loops: CDR1 SQVTM, CDR2 ANQGSEA. Unmatched junction bases numbered 10, after V lost 5 bases and J lost 3 bases. The chain's CDR3 is CSVQGRGESYEQYF. The CDR3 bases are TGCAGCGTTCAGGGTCGGGGGGAGAGCTACGAGCAGTACTTC.

The chain carries TRBV6-5 and TRBJ2-7, with D maybe TRBD1 (6 bases). The CDR3 runs 12 residues. Per the germline V gene, CDR1 is MNHEY and CDR2 is SVGAGI. The V gene lost 5 bases and the J gene lost 3 bases, with 8 bases spanning the gap. CDR3 coding DNA: TGTGCCAGCAGTGGACAGTACTACGAGCAGTACTTC. It codes for CASSGQYYEQYF.

The rearrangement links TRBV28 to TRBJ1-1, with D uncertain. Germline V gene sequence: CDR1 MDHEN, CDR2 SYDVKM. V lost 2 bases and J lost 6, with 10 bases in between. The CDR3 has 13 residues. The CDR3 sequence: CASSLPGGAEAFF. For the CDR3, the DNA is TGTGCCAGCAGTTTACCCGGAGGAGCTGAAGCTTTCTTT.

Regarding this clone: This CDR3 is also generated by other DNA sequences in the sample. The V and J genes are TRBV19 and TRBJ2-2; 7 bases match TRBD1. The CDR3 runs to 16 residues. Germline assignment: CDR1 LNHDA and CDR2 SQIVND (reference sequence). The J segment lost 0 bases and the V segment lost 6 bases, leaving 7 bases of the junction unmatched. This CDR3 is CASRPGQGANTGELFF. For the CDR3, the DNA is TGTGCCAGTAGACCGGGGCAGGGGGCGAACACCGGGGAGCTGTTTTTT.